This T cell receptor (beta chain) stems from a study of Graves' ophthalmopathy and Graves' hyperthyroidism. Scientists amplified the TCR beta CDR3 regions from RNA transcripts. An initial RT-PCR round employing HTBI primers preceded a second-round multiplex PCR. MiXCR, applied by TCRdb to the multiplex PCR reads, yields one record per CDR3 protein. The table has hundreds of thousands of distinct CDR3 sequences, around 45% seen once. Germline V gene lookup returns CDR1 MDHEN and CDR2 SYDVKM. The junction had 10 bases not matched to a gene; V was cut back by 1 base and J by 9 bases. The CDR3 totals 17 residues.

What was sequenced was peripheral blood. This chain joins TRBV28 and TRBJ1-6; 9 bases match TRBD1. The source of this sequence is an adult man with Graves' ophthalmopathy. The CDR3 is CASSLFGTGWGGSPLHF. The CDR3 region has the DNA TGTGCCAGCAGTTTATTTGGGACAGGGTGGGGTGGTTCACCCCTCCACTTT.